This is a list of T cell receptor beta chains from one sample in a study of blood T cell repertoires in COVID-19. Only in-frame clones appear in the TCRdb table, and some are missing; sequencing was by immunoSEQ multiplex PCR. The table records 75,000 to 90,000 clones, 86% of them present only once. The sample taken for sequencing was peripheral blood. The receptors come from a man aged 50-60 years with active COVID-19. Each CDR3 is given with its conserved first and last residue. The D gene is left open where the match is weak. Only some rows state a clone size, as once, few, many or a class for expanded clones.

V: TRBV24-1; D: -; size: -; J: TRBJ2-7; CDR3: CATSDYTGEQYF; DNA: TGTGCCACCAGTGACTACACAGGGGAGCAGTACTTC
V: TRBV7-3; D: -; size: -; J: TRBJ2-7; CDR3: CASSLMTGPYEQYF; DNA: TGTGCCAGCAGCTTAATGACAGGCCCCTACGAGCAGTACTTC
V: TRBV3-1/TRBV3-2; D: -; size: once; J: TRBJ1-2; CDR3: CASSREGFDYGYTF; DNA: TGTGCCAGCAGCCGTGAGGGTTTTGACTATGGCTACACCTTC
V: TRBV3-1/TRBV3-2; D: TRBD1; size: -; J: TRBJ1-1; CDR3: CASSHRRGPNTEAFF; DNA: TGTGCCAGCAGCCATCGCAGGGGGCCTAACACTGAAGCTTTCTTT
V: TRBV27; D: TRBD1; size: once; J: TRBJ2-7; CDR3: CASSLRTGITYEQYF; DNA: TGTGCCAGCAGTTTACGGACAGGAATTACCTACGAGCAGTACTTC
V: TRBV5-1; D: TRBD1; size: -; J: TRBJ2-2; CDR3: CASSTGQGSTGELFF; DNA: TGCGCCAGCAGCACCGGACAGGGGAGTACCGGGGAGCTGTTTTTT
V: TRBV4-3; D: TRBD2; size: -; J: TRBJ2-1; CDR3: CASSPNWGGSGSNEQFF; DNA: TGCGCCAGCAGCCCGAATTGGGGCGGGAGCGGGAGCAATGAGCAGTTCTTC
V: TRBV4-3; D: TRBD1; size: -; J: TRBJ2-7; CDR3: CASSPEVTGGYEQYF; DNA: TGCGCCAGCAGCCCCGAGGTCACAGGGGGCTACGAGCAGTACTTC
V: TRBV7-2; D: TRBD1; size: -; J: TRBJ1-1; CDR3: CASSLVGGNTEAFF; DNA: TGTGCCAGCAGCTTAGTAGGGGGCAACACTGAAGCTTTCTTT
V: TRBV19; D: TRBD1; size: -; J: TRBJ1-2; CDR3: CASSTTWTGNYGYTF; DNA: TGTGCCAGTAGTACCACCTGGACAGGGAACTATGGCTACACCTTC